Listed below are T cell receptor beta chains from one sample, sequenced in a study of beta chain features in type 1 diabetes. Sequenced by immunoSEQ multiplex PCR; TCRdb stores in-frame clones only, minus some. The sample records fewer than 200,000 clones, approximately 13% being singletons. Sequencing was performed on central memory CD4+ T cells from blood. The receptors were gathered from a woman under 30 in good health. The CDR3 runs from the conserved cysteine through the conserved F or W. The D gene is left open where the match is weak. Only some rows state a clone size, as once, few, many or a class for expanded clones.

D: TRBD2
size: few
J: TRBJ2-7
V: TRBV23-1
DNA: TGCGCCAGCAGTCCATACCGGCGCGGGGGGGACGAGCAGTACTTC
CDR3: CASSPYRRGGDEQYF

D: .
size: .
J: TRBJ1-2
V: TRBV29-1
DNA: TGCAGCGCCCCACATGGTACCTATGGCTACACCTTC
CDR3: CSAPHGTYGYTF

D: .
size: .
J: TRBJ2-7
V: TRBV6-9
DNA: TGTGCCAGCAGTTATCCGGACGGGAACTACGAGCAGTACTTC
CDR3: CASSYPDGNYEQYF

D: .
size: once
J: TRBJ1-5
V: TRBV15
DNA: TGTGCCACCAGCAGAGGGCAGGATACACTTCAGCCCCAGCATTTT
CDR3: CATSRGQDTLQPQHF

D: .
size: few
J: TRBJ2-5
V: TRBV7-2
DNA: TGTGCCAGCAGCTCCGCCAGGGGAGAGACCCAGTACTTC
CDR3: CASSSARGETQYF

D: TRBD2
size: .
J: TRBJ2-7
V: TRBV6-6
DNA: TGTGCCAGCAGTTCCGGGGGGAATCGTTACGAGCAGTACTTC
CDR3: CASSSGGNRYEQYF

D: .
size: .
J: TRBJ1-5
V: TRBV30
DNA: TGTGCCTGGAGTCCCTTCGGGGGGCCGATAAGCAATCAGCCCCAGCATTTT
CDR3: CAWSPFGGPISNQPQHF

D: TRBD2
size: many
J: TRBJ2-1
V: TRBV19
DNA: TGTGCCAGTAGTAGCGGCCTAGCGGGAGTCAGGTTGTACAATGAGCAGTTCTTC
CDR3: CASSSGLAGVRLYNEQFF

D: .
size: few
J: TRBJ2-5
V: TRBV15
DNA: TGTGCCACCAGCAGAGATCCGGGTCGAGAGACCCAGTACTTC
CDR3: CATSRDPGRETQYF

D: TRBD1
size: .
J: TRBJ2-7
V: TRBV7-2
DNA: TGTGCCAGCAGCTTAGGGCCGGGACAGACCTACGAGCAGTACTTC
CDR3: CASSLGPGQTYEQYF

D: TRBD1
size: .
J: TRBJ1-1
V: TRBV5-4
DNA: TGTGCCAGCAGCTTGGCGAACAGGGGCACTGAAGCTTTCTTT
CDR3: CASSLANRGTEAFF

D: .
size: .
J: TRBJ2-5
V: TRBV30
DNA: TGTGCCTGGACTAGGGGGGAGACCCAGTACTTC
CDR3: CAWTRGETQYF

D: .
size: few
J: TRBJ1-2
V: TRBV4-1
DNA: TGCGCCAGCAGCCAACTTAATACGGGGGGACATGGCTACACCTTC
CDR3: CASSQLNTGGHGYTF

D: .
size: few
J: TRBJ1-1
V: TRBV11-2
DNA: TGTGCCAGCAGCTTACAGGGCTGGGCTGAAGCTTTCTTT
CDR3: CASSLQGWAEAFF

D: TRBD1
size: .
J: TRBJ1-4
V: TRBV2
DNA: TGTGCCAGCAGTCGCCGACAGGGGGGAGAAAAACTGTTTTTT
CDR3: CASSRRQGGEKLFF

D: .
size: few
J: TRBJ1-1
V: TRBV6-5
DNA: TGTGCCTGTGCCCGGTCGAACACTGAAGCTTTCTTT
CDR3: CACARSNTEAFF

D: .
size: few
J: TRBJ1-1
V: TRBV7-2
DNA: TGTGCCAGCAGCTATACAACAGCTACACATGAAGCTTTCTTT
CDR3: CASSYTTATHEAFF

D: TRBD1
size: .
J: TRBJ1-1
V: TRBV30
DNA: TGTGCCTGGCGGACAGGGATCACTGAAGCTTTCTTT
CDR3: CAWRTGITEAFF

D: TRBD2
size: .
J: TRBJ2-1
V: TRBV7-2
DNA: TGTGCCAGCAGCTTAGGGACTAGCGGGATGAATGAGCAGTTCTTC
CDR3: CASSLGTSGMNEQFF

D: .
size: few
J: TRBJ2-3
V: TRBV9
DNA: TGTGCCAGCAGCGGGGCGACAGATACGCAGTATTTT
CDR3: CASSGATDTQYF

D: TRBD1
size: .
J: TRBJ2-1
V: TRBV28
DNA: TGTGCCAGCCAGGGAGATGGGACAGGGGGCAATGAGCAGTTCTTC
CDR3: CASQGDGTGGNEQFF

D: .
size: .
J: TRBJ2-7
V: TRBV28
DNA: TGTGCCAGCAGTTTATCGGCTAGTCCTACGGAGTACTTC
CDR3: CASSLSASPTEYF

D: TRBD1
size: .
J: TRBJ1-1
V: TRBV28
DNA: TGTGCCAGCAGTCAACGGACAGGGGGGCACGCTTTCTTT
CDR3: CASSQRTGGHAFF

D: .
size: .
J: TRBJ2-7
V: TRBV6-5
DNA: TGTGCCAGCAGTTACGGGGGGGCGGTCGGGTACGAGCAGTACTTC
CDR3: CASSYGGAVGYEQYF

D: TRBD1
size: .
J: TRBJ1-2
V: TRBV6-4
DNA: TGTGCCAGCAGTTACGGGGACAGCTATGGCTACACCTTC
CDR3: CASSYGDSYGYTF